The 7 T cell receptor beta chains reported below all come from one sample, sequenced in a study of PD-1 blockade in classical Hodgkin lymphoma. Each patient experienced a relapse that followed autologous stem cell transplantation, and brentuximab vedotin exposure varied. The method was immunoSEQ multiplex PCR; TCRdb's version includes in-frame clones alone and lacks a portion of them. The data hold tens of thousands of clones, with 80% to 90% observed a single time. The sequences come from peripheral blood mononuclear cells (PBMCs), collected at baseline. These receptors came from a human donor with classical Hodgkin lymphoma.

The V call is TRBV30, the J call TRBJ2-5; a possible D gene is TRBD2 (7 bases). The CDR3 totals 13 residues. Germline lookup yields CDR1 GTSNPN and CDR2 SVGIG (reference sequence). Trimming took off 5 bases at V and 3 bases at J, with 13 bases between the two ends. In DNA, the CDR3 is TGTGCCTGGGAGGGGGGGGCAAAAGAGACCCAGTACTTC. This translates into CAWEGGAKETQYF.

The chain employs TRBV25-1 and TRBJ2-1; TRBD2 matches 11 bases. The germline gives CDR1 MGHDK, CDR2 SYGVNS. This CDR3 spans 15 amino acids. V was pared by 3 bases and J by 7 bases, with 5 bases of the junction left unmatched. Here the CDR3 DNA reads TGTGCCAGCAGTGAGTTAGCGGGGGGGCGGAATGAGCAGTTCTTC. Encoded protein: CASSELAGGRNEQFF.

This rearrangement joins TRBV2 to TRBJ1-3; D unclear. Germline-derived CDR1 and CDR2 are SNHLY and FYNNEI. CDR3 length: 16 amino acids. V lost 3 bases, J lost 2 bases, and 14 bases lay in between. The CDR3: CASSDLGLSPGNTIYF. In DNA form, the CDR3 reads TGTGCCAGCAGTGATCTGGGCCTAAGCCCTGGAAACACCATATATTTT.

The genes are TRBV5-5 and TRBJ2-6; either TRBD1 or TRBD2 may supply D (5 bases each). The CDR3 has 16 amino acids. Germline values: CDR1 SGHKS, CDR2 YYEKEE (reference sequence). The germline V and J ends were trimmed by 7 bases and 0 bases, with 14 bases remaining between them. CDR3 coding DNA: TGTGCCAGCGGGACCTTCCCGAGCTCTGGGGCCAACGTCCTGACTTTC. As protein: CASGTFPSSGANVLTF.

The J gene is TRBJ2-7, the V gene TRBV7-9; 14 bases are shared with TRBD2. V lost 5 bases to trimming and J lost 1 base; unmatched junction nucleotides: 7. Germline V lookup: CDR1 SEHNR, CDR2 FQNEAQ (reference sequence). The CDR3 contains 17 residues. The CDR3 DNA sequence: TGTGCCAGCAGCGCGCCGGGACTAGCGGGGGAGTCCTACGAGCAGTACTTC. This encodes CASSAPGLAGESYEQYF.

A few counts support this clone. The chain employs TRBV27 and TRBJ1-1; TRBD1 might be the D (5 bases). The CDR3 runs to 17 residues. Germline V gene data show CDR1 as MNHEY and CDR2 as SMNVEV (reference sequence). V lost 5 bases to trimming and J lost 5 bases, with 24 bases between them. In DNA, the CDR3 is TGTGCCAGCAGTATCCTTGCCCTGGGGGGACTAAGGACTGAAGCTTTCTTT. Translated, it gives CASSILALGGLRTEAFF.

The J gene is TRBJ2-7, the V gene TRBV5-1; D is uncertain. Germline CDR1 is SGHRS and CDR2 is YFSETQ. The CDR3 has 15 amino acids. V gave up 0 bases and J gave up 0 bases, with 10 bases separating them. The CDR3 loop reads CASSLGKAVSYEQYF. The CDR3 DNA follows: TGCGCCAGCAGCTTGGGAAAAGCAGTCTCCTACGAGCAGTACTTC.